This T cell receptor beta chain is from a study of human T cells and chemical hapten exposure. It was the library that attached unique molecular identifiers to individual cDNA molecules. TCRdb called the RACE reads again in MiXCR, with one record for every CDR3 protein. The data show 25,000 to 35,000 distinct CDR3 sequences, with 5.5% to 6.5% seen just once and 5% to 7% held by the top ten. There are many counts of this clonotype. CDR1 and CDR2 from the germline V gene are SQVTM and ANQGSEA. Trimming took off 5 bases at V and 0 bases at J, with 5 bases between the two ends. This CDR3 region has 12 residues. Regarding time point: patch test 3, about 24 weeks after DPC sensitization. Treatment denoted: therapeutic diphenylcyclopropenone sensitization with weekly scalp DPC. Unfractionated whole blood yielded the extracted total RNA.

The sequenced sample was whole blood, obtained in connection with sensitization to the hapten diphenylcyclopropenone (DPC). The TCR sequence derives from a young man with alopecia areata. Some clones in this sample may be carry-over from other donors' samples. This chain joins TRBV29-1 and TRBJ1-5; no clear D. CDR3 coding DNA: TGCAGCGTTAGGGATAGCAATCAGCCCCAGCATTTT. Translated, it gives CSVRDSNQPQHF.